These 26 T cell receptor beta chains originate from one sample sequenced in a study of blood T cell repertoires in COVID-19. Profiled with immunoSEQ multiplex PCR; TCRdb holds only in-frame clones, not every one. In the table there are about 230,000 clones, around 83% of which are singletons. Sequencing used peripheral blood. These TCRs come from a woman aged 40 to 50 who had recovered from COVID-19.

With regard to this clone: Other DNA sequences of this sample code for an identical CDR3. This chain connects TRBV18 to TRBJ1-1; perhaps TRBD1 as D (5 bases). CDR1 is KGHSH, CDR2 LQKENI, per germline. Trimming stripped 4 bases from V and 1 base from J, with 7 bases between. The CDR3 has 13 residues. In DNA form, the CDR3 reads TGTGCCAGCTCACAAACAGGGAACACTGAAGCTTTCTTT. It codes for CASSQTGNTEAFF.

This clone occurred once. The genes are TRBV28 and TRBJ1-2; D gene ambiguous. Between the trimmed V and J ends, which lost 5 bases and 4 bases, there was a span of 14 bases. The CDR3 loop spans 14 amino acids. CDR1 and CDR2 from the germline V gene are MDHEN and SYDVKM. For the CDR3, the DNA is TGTGCCAGCAGTGGAGACGGCCAAACCTATGGCTACACCTTC. This gives the protein CASSGDGQTYGYTF.

The J gene is TRBJ2-7, the V gene TRBV19; no firm D call. Trimming cost V 4 bases and J 2 bases, with 12 bases left between them. In germline, CDR1 is LNHDA, CDR2 SQIVND (reference sequence). The CDR3 is 14 amino acids. The CDR3 DNA is TGTGCCAGTAGTAGAAAAGACTCAACCTACGAGCAGTACTTC. It is translated as CASSRKDSTYEQYF.

This clone came up once. This chain uses TRBV7-9 with TRBJ1-1; D call uncertain. The CDR3 length is 13 residues. The V and J ends lost 2 bases and 0 bases respectively, with 4 bases between them. Per the germline V gene, CDR1 is SEHNR and CDR2 is FQNEAQ (reference sequence). CDR3 sequence reads: CASSLQMNTEAFF. CDR3 bases: TGTGCCAGCAGCTTACAGATGAACACTGAAGCTTTCTTT.

This clone was observed many times. The gene calls are TRBV19 and TRBJ1-1; 7 positions agree with TRBD1. V lost 1 base and J lost 4; bases outside the gene matches: 3. This CDR3 contains 14 residues. The germline gives CDR1 LNHDA, CDR2 SQIVND (reference sequence). This CDR3 reads CASSIGGTATEAFF. The CDR3 DNA reads as TGTGCCAGTAGTATAGGGGGGACAGCCACTGAAGCTTTCTTT. Looking up the rest from reference TRBV19 and TRBJ1-1 gives the full variable domain: DGGITQSPKYLFRKEGQNVTLSCEQNLNHDAMYWYRQDPGQGLRLIYYSQIVNDFQKGDIAEGYSVSREKKESFPLTVTSAQKNPTAFYLCASSIGGTATEAFFGQGTRLTVV.

CDR3 residues: CASRPQGAYGYTF. DNA for the CDR3: TGTGCCAGCAGACCACAGGGAGCCTATGGCTACACCTTC. This rearrangement joins TRBV28 to TRBJ1-2; possible D gene TRBD1, 6 bases. The CDR3 runs to 13 residues. The V gene lost 6 bases and the J gene lost 4 bases, with 12 bases spanning the gap. CDR1 is MDHEN, CDR2 SYDVKM, per germline.

This clone was picked up a small number of times. The rearrangement uses TRBV7-2 and TRBJ2-7, with D possibly being TRBD2 (6 bases). V dropped 0 bases and J dropped 3 bases, with 12 bases sitting between them. The CDR3 is made up of 15 amino acids. Germline V gene data show CDR1 as SGHTA and CDR2 as FQGNSA. The CDR3 spells CASSLAHGGHYEQYF. The CDR3 DNA follows: TGTGCCAGCAGCTTAGCGCATGGAGGGCACTACGAGCAGTACTTC.

This chain connects TRBV11-2 to TRBJ2-3, with a weak D call TRBD1 (6 bases). The CDR3 has 15 amino acids. The V gene lost 3 bases and the J gene lost 4 bases, with 14 bases spanning the gap. Germline V gene lookup returns CDR1 SGHAT and CDR2 FQNNGV. Written as DNA, the CDR3 is TGTGCCAGCAGCTTTGGACAGAAAGGGGCAGATACGCAGTATTTT. It specifies CASSFGQKGADTQYF.

The rearrangement joins TRBV5-4 to TRBJ2-5, with D possibly matching TRBD2 (7 bases). From germline, CDR1 is SGHNT and CDR2 YYREEE (reference sequence). Trimming removed 4 bases from V and 5 bases from J, with 21 bases in between. CDR3 length equals 16 residues. The CDR3 DNA is TGTGCCAGCAGCCCCAAGGGGGGGATCAATGCGGAGACCCAGTACTTC. The encoded protein is CASSPKGGINAETQYF.

This rearrangement joins TRBV6-1 to TRBJ1-4, with TRBD1 identical over 10 bases. The ends lost 3 bases at V and 5 bases at J; junction bases unmatched: 0. Looked up from germline, CDR1 is MNHNS and CDR2 is SASEGT. The CDR3 loop spans 14 amino acids. The CDR3 nucleotides are TGTGCCAGCAGTGAGACAGGGGGCAATGAAAAACTGTTTTTT. The encoded protein is CASSETGGNEKLFF.

CDR3 bases: TGTGCCAGCAGTGAATGGGGGGACCTCTACGAGCAGTACTTC. Amino acid sequence: CASSEWGDLYEQYF. The J gene is TRBJ2-7, the V gene TRBV25-1; a possible D gene is TRBD2 (6 bases). V was shortened by 1 base and J by 3 bases, with 10 bases between the two germline ends. CDR3 length: 14 residues. In germline, CDR1 is MGHDK, CDR2 SYGVNS.

In this sample, this clone turned up once. This chain uses TRBV18 with TRBJ1-1; the D gene is possibly TRBD1 (6 bases). Germline assignment: CDR1 KGHSH and CDR2 LQKENI. This CDR3 has 15 amino acids. The V gene lost 3 bases and the J gene lost 3 bases, with 14 bases spanning the gap. The CDR3 region is CASSPQTGVDTEAFF. CDR3 nucleotide sequence: TGTGCCAGCTCACCTCAGACAGGCGTTGACACTGAAGCTTTCTTT. Using reference TRBV18 and TRBJ1-1 for the parts outside the CDR3, the full variable domain is NAGVMQNPRHLVRRRGQEARLRCSPMKGHSHVYWYRQLPEEGLKFMVYLQKENIIDESGMPKERFSAEFPKEGPSILRIQQVVRGDSAAYFCASSPQTGVDTEAFFGQGTRLTVV.

CDR3 in DNA: TGTGCCAGCAGCGTAGAGGCGAGGGCGGGGAACACTGAAGCTTTCTTT. It encodes CASSVEARAGNTEAFF. This chain connects TRBV9 to TRBJ1-1, with D uncertain. V shed 0 bases and J shed 1 base, with 13 bases lying between them. The CDR3 runs 16 residues. Germline assignment: CDR1 SGDLS and CDR2 YYNGEE.

The rearrangement uses TRBV7-8 and TRBJ2-2; 9 bases align to TRBD1. V gave up 4 bases and J gave up 4 bases; unmatched junction bases: 10. Germline V gene sequence: CDR1 SGHVS, CDR2 FQNEAQ. This CDR3 is 17 amino acids long. The CDR3 sequence is CASSYRTGGLVTGELFF. The CDR3, as DNA: TGTGCCAGCAGCTATCGAACAGGGGGCTTGGTCACCGGGGAGCTGTTTTTT.

The chain links TRBV6-1 to TRBJ1-2; perhaps TRBD1 as D (5 bases). The CDR3 runs to 14 residues. Germline-derived CDR1 and CDR2 are MNHNS and SASEGT. Trimming removed 3 bases from V and 2 bases from J, with 10 bases in between. The CDR3 loop reads CASSDWTRNYGYTF. The DNA for the CDR3 is TGTGCCAGCAGTGATTGGACACGCAACTATGGCTACACCTTC.

This clone is deemed medium-sized (0.01 to 0.1%). J is TRBJ2-7 and V is TRBV30; 8 bases align to TRBD1. The CDR3 spans 13 residues. Unmatched junction bases numbered 4, after V lost 3 bases and J lost 3 bases. Looked up from germline, CDR1 is GTSNPN and CDR2 is SVGIG (reference sequence). Here the CDR3 reads CAWRATGVYEQYF. Written as DNA, the CDR3 is TGTGCCTGGAGGGCGACAGGGGTCTACGAGCAGTACTTC.

The chain combines TRBV6-5 with TRBJ1-2; 9 bases align to TRBD1. Germline CDR1 is MNHEY and CDR2 is SVGAGI. Trimming cost V 6 bases and J 4 bases; bases outside gene matches: 9. The CDR3 contains 15 residues. This chain's CDR3 is CASSKTGGWGYGYTF. In DNA, the CDR3 is TGTGCCAGCAGCAAAACAGGGGGCTGGGGCTATGGCTACACCTTC.

The J gene is TRBJ2-7, the V gene TRBV18, with a possible D match to TRBD1 (5 bases). The ends were cut back, 2 bases at V and 9 bases at J, with 17 bases in the middle. CDR3 length: 14 amino acids. The V gene's germline CDR1 is KGHSH and CDR2 LQKENI. The CDR3 loop is CASSPGRELSGQYF. The CDR3 nucleotides are TGTGCCAGCTCACCAGGCAGGGAATTGTCCGGGCAGTACTTC. The full variable domain, with the rest looked up from reference TRBV18 and TRBJ2-7, is NAGVMQNPRHLVRRRGQEARLRCSPMKGHSHVYWYRQLPEEGLKFMVYLQKENIIDESGMPKERFSAEFPKEGPSILRIQQVVRGDSAAYFCASSPGRELSGQYFGPGTRLTVT.

V and J are TRBV5-4 and TRBJ1-2; no firm D call. The CDR3 has 16 residues. Trimming left V 3 bases short and J 4 bases short, with 19 bases between. CDR1 is SGHNT, CDR2 YYREEE, per germline (reference sequence). CDR3 region: CASSSGILRPSYGYTF. The CDR3 nucleotides read TGTGCCAGCAGCTCCGGGATTCTTCGACCTTCCTATGGCTACACCTTC.

This sequence joins TRBV7-4 and TRBJ1-5; D is possibly TRBD1 (6 bases). V was trimmed by 2 bases and J by 0 bases, leaving 26 bases between them. The CDR3 has 21 amino acids. Per germline, CDR1 SGHVT and CDR2 SQSDAQ. CDR3 region: CASSLRARKTGGTYSNQPQHF. For the CDR3, the DNA is TGTGCCAGCAGCTTAAGGGCAAGGAAGACGGGAGGGACATATAGCAATCAGCCCCAGCATTTT.

The CDR3 bases are TGTGCCAGCAGTCGGGAGCTAGCGGCGCAAGAGACCCAGTACTTC. Its translation: CASSRELAAQETQYF. The chain employs TRBV7-2 and TRBJ2-5; 7 bases line up with TRBD2. Germline V gene data show CDR1 as SGHTA and CDR2 as FQGNSA. The junction had 9 bases not matched to a gene; V was cut back by 6 bases and J by 2 bases. This CDR3 is built from 15 residues.

The chain is built from TRBV18 and TRBJ2-2, with 9 bases aligning to TRBD1. Germline trimming cut 1 base from V and 2 bases from J; bases unmatched to any gene: 8. The CDR3 spans 18 residues. Germline assignment: CDR1 KGHSH and CDR2 LQKENI. CDR3: CASSPRTPGQGNTGELFF. CDR3 nucleotides: TGTGCCAGCTCACCACGTACTCCGGGACAGGGTAACACCGGGGAGCTGTTTTTT.

V usage is TRBV27 and J usage is TRBJ1-2, with 7 bases fitting TRBD1. This CDR3 region has 14 residues. Germline V gives CDR1 MNHEY, CDR2 SMNVEV (reference sequence). J was trimmed by 5 bases and V by 6 bases; bases with no gene match: 9. The CDR3 region is CASRFDRASYGYTF. The CDR3 nucleotides read TGTGCCAGCAGATTCGACAGGGCGAGTTATGGCTACACCTTC.

The chain carries TRBV13 and TRBJ2-7, with 10 bases identical to TRBD1. The length of the CDR3 is 15 residues. Germline V gene sequence: CDR1 PRHDT, CDR2 FYEKMQ (reference sequence). V was pared by 0 bases and J by 2 bases, with 1 base of the junction left unmatched. The CDR3 spells CASSLGGTGAYEQYF. The CDR3 DNA reads TGTGCCAGCAGCTTAGGCGGGACAGGGGCCTACGAGCAGTACTTC.

The rearrangement links TRBV5-1 to TRBJ2-1, with D possibly being TRBD2 (6 bases). The V gene lost 2 bases and the J gene lost 0 bases, with 18 bases spanning the gap. Per the germline V gene, CDR1 is SGHRS and CDR2 is YFSETQ. The CDR3 contains 18 residues. CDR3 amino acids: CASSFFITSTDSYNEQFF. For the CDR3, the DNA is TGCGCCAGCAGCTTTTTTATTACTAGCACCGACTCCTACAATGAGCAGTTCTTC.

V gene TRBV29-1 combines with J gene TRBJ2-2; D is uncertain. V lost 4 bases and J 5 bases, leaving 14 bases between the germline ends. The germline V gene encodes CDR1 SQVTM and CDR2 ANQGSEA. The CDR3 is made up of 14 amino acids. DNA for the CDR3: TGCAGCGTTGTTGGCCCCACGCCGACCGGGGAGCTGTTTTTT. This codes for CSVVGPTPTGELFF.